The 3 T cell receptor beta chains below were found in one sample sequenced in a study of cytomegalovirus exposure and HLA in healthy donors. Use of 60 Vbeta and 13 Jbeta primers characterized the PCR. Assay: immunoSEQ multiplex PCR; the TCRdb copy retains only in-frame clones and omits some. The sample carries about 130,000 clones, 72% recorded once. The specimen was PBMCs. Source of these receptors: a man younger than 45 in good health and CMV-seronegative.

This clone was counted only a few times. The V and J genes are TRBV4-1 and TRBJ1-2; 8 bases agree with TRBD1. Germline assignment: CDR1 MGHRA and CDR2 YSYEKL. J was trimmed by 6 bases and V by 4 bases; bases with no gene match: 10. The CDR3 runs 15 residues. This chain's CDR3 is CASSLHSTGVNGYTF. CDR3 DNA sequence: TGCGCCAGCAGCCTACATTCGACAGGGGTAAATGGCTACACCTTC.

This clone has only a few counts. The genes are TRBV6-5 and TRBJ1-1; D is possibly TRBD1 (5 bases). CDR1 is MNHEY, CDR2 SVGAGI, per germline. The CDR3 is 14 residues long. Trimming left V 2 bases short and J 7 bases short, with 14 bases between. CDR3 sequence: CASSYRGGYGEAFF. DNA of the CDR3: TGTGCCAGCAGTTACAGGGGCGGATACGGTGAAGCTTTCTTT.

This clone was detected a few times. V usage is TRBV7-2 and J usage is TRBJ1-5, with D uncertain. V was trimmed by 1 base and J by 1 base, leaving 8 bases between them. Germline values: CDR1 SGHTA, CDR2 FQGNSA. There are 15 residues in the CDR3. This CDR3 reads CASSLGVRSNQPQHF. The CDR3 DNA reads as TGTGCCAGCAGCTTAGGTGTCAGGAGCAATCAGCCCCAGCATTTT.